This entry lists 5 T cell receptor beta chains sequenced from one sample in a study of blood T cells in healthy people across ages. Using a J-beta primer mix together with a sample-barcoded 5' primer, a second PCR was run for roughly 6 to 12 cycles. MiXCR, applied by TCRdb to the 5' RACE reads, yields one record per CDR3 protein. The sample shows roughly 790,000 distinct CDR3 sequences, approximately 39% of them seen only once. The material sequenced was blood. All receptors come from a woman in her sixties or seventies in good health.

The chain combines TRBV4-2 with TRBJ1-5; 7 bases are shared with TRBD1. The V gene end was trimmed by 1 base and the J gene end by 6 bases; junction bases not matched to a gene: 12. The CDR3 has 17 residues. Germline lookup yields CDR1 LGHNA and CDR2 YNFKEQ. The CDR3 DNA follows: TGTGCCAGCAGCCAAGGTCTCCCAGACAGGGCTCGTCAGCCCCAGCATTTT. Translated, it gives CASSQGLPDRARQPQHF.

This clonotype has only one observation. A much more abundant neighbour one base away suggests this may be a read error. This is likely a read error, given that the CDR3 carries no conserved phenylalanine or tryptophan at its end. The chain joins TRBV29-1 to TRBJ2-5; 10 positions agree with TRBD1. The DNA end lines up better with TRBJ2-7; the J call may be wrong. The CDR3 contains 14 residues. In germline, CDR1 is SQVTM, CDR2 ANQGSEA. The CDR3 sequence: CSAQTGGAMYEQYY. The DNA for the CDR3 is TGCAGCGCCCAGACAGGGGGCGCAATGTACGAGCAGTACTAC.

A few counts support this clonotype. The chain carries TRBV6-2 or TRBV6-3 and TRBJ2-3; 12 nucleotides agree with TRBD2. V lost 0 bases and J lost 0; bases outside the gene matches: 4. This CDR3 contains 18 residues. CDR1 and CDR2 from the germline V gene are MNHEY and SVGEGT. The CDR3 DNA reads as TGTGCCAGCAGTTACTCGACTAGCGGGAGCCCTAGCACAGATACGCAGTATTTT. This encodes CASSYSTSGSPSTDTQYF.

This sequence joins TRBV12-1 and TRBJ2-3; the table's D call, TRBD2, has no DNA check behind it. TRBV12-1 is a pseudogene locus. The CDR3 has 18 residues. The CDR3 bases are TGTGCCAGCAGCCCCACTAGAGAACCATCCCGACGCACAGATACGCAGTATTTT. Translated: CASSPTREPSRRTDTQYF.

This clonotype was detected only a few times. The chain has TRBV7-3 and TRBJ2-1, with D tentatively TRBD2 (5 bases). The germline CDR1 and CDR2 sequences are SGHTA and FQGTGA. The CDR3 sequence is 14 residues long. The ends were cut back, 1 base at V and 5 bases at J, with 9 bases in the middle. This chain's CDR3 is CASSLRESHNEQFF. The CDR3 coding sequence is TGTGCCAGCAGCTTAAGGGAGAGTCACAATGAGCAGTTCTTC.